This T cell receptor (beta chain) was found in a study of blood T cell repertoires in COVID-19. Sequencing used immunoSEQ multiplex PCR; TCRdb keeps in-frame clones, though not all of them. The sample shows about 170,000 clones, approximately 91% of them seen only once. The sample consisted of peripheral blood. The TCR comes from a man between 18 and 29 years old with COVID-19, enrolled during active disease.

The CDR3 bases are TGCGCCAGCAGCTTGCAGGGACAGGGGGCCCATGAGCAGTTCTTC. Its protein is CASSLQGQGAHEQFF. The chain carries TRBV5-1 and TRBJ2-1, with 12 bases identical to TRBD1. Germline CDR1 reads SGHRS; CDR2 reads YFSETQ. The CDR3 totals 15 residues. V gave up 1 base and J gave up 8 bases; unmatched junction bases: 4.